This is a list of T cell receptor beta chains from one sample in a study of T cell responses to AZD1222 COVID-19 vaccine. Data came from immunoSEQ multiplex PCR; TCRdb stores just in-frame clones and leaves some out. The data hold roughly 25,000 clones, with about 88% observed a single time. The material sequenced was peripheral blood, taken 28 days after the second AZD1222 dose. Receptors originate from an adult who received the AZD1222 COVID-19 vaccine. Both conserved end residues are part of each CDR3. D genes are given only for firm matches. Expanded clones are given a class, and other clones once, few, many or no size at all.

- - TRBJ1-2 TRBV6-5 CASSYSPWGGRGYTF TGTGCCAGCAGTTACTCGCCGTGGGGGGGCCGGGGCTACACCTTC
TRBD1 - TRBJ1-6 TRBV5-4 CASSWGGQGGNSPLHF TGTGCCAGCAGCTGGGGGGGACAGGGCGGGAATTCACCCCTCCACTTT
TRBD1 - TRBJ2-3 TRBV5-1 CASRHGQGSPHTDTQYF TGCGCCAGCAGGCACGGACAGGGTTCTCCGCACACAGATACGCAGTATTTT
- - TRBJ1-5 TRBV5-1 CASSPEGGHQPQHF TGCGCCAGCAGCCCCGAGGGGGGGCATCAGCCCCAGCATTTT
- - TRBJ2-5 TRBV11-3 CASSRDRETQYF TGTGCCAGCAGCCGAGATCGAGAGACCCAGTACTTC
- - TRBJ2-7 TRBV28 CASSYNRVEQYF TGTGCCAGCAGTTATAACAGGGTCGAGCAGTACTTC
- - TRBJ1-4 TRBV24-1 CATSDSRGLDEKLFF TGTGCCACCAGTGATTCGAGAGGGTTAGATGAAAAACTGTTTTTT
- - TRBJ2-5 TRBV18 CASHTYVVGPQETQYF TGTGCCAGCCACACGTACGTCGTAGGGCCCCAAGAGACCCAGTACTTC
- - TRBJ2-7 TRBV18 CASSPPRSTAEQYF TGTGCCAGCTCACCACCGAGGTCGACCGCCGAGCAGTACTTC
- - TRBJ2-3 TRBV5-8 CASSRSVGLPTQYF TGTGCCAGCAGCCGTTCCGTTGGACTCCCTACGCAGTATTTT
- few TRBJ1-2 TRBV19 CASNQWGNYGYTF TGTGCCAGCAACCAATGGGGGAACTATGGCTACACCTTC
TRBD1 - TRBJ1-3 TRBV19 CASSPLGQGRNSGNTIYF TGTGCCAGTAGTCCCCTCGGACAGGGCCGGAACTCTGGAAACACCATATATTTT
- - TRBJ2-2 TRBV2 CASSVLGPAGELFF TGTGCCAGCAGTGTTCTAGGGCCGGCCGGGGAGCTGTTTTTT
TRBD2 - TRBJ2-5 TRBV4-2 CASSRGTSGSETQYF TGTGCCAGCAGCCGAGGGACTAGCGGGAGCGAGACCCAGTACTTC
TRBD1 - TRBJ2-7 TRBV6-5 CASSWDRGPAFYEQYF TGTGCCAGCAGTTGGGACAGGGGGCCCGCTTTTTACGAGCAGTACTTC
- - TRBJ2-5 TRBV20-1 CSASPGAEETQYF TGCAGTGCTAGTCCCGGGGCCGAAGAGACCCAGTACTTC
TRBD2 - TRBJ2-1 TRBV24-1 CATSDPTGLAVTYNEQFF TGTGCCACCAGTGATCCAACCGGACTAGCGGTAACCTACAATGAGCAGTTCTTC
TRBD2 - TRBJ2-5 TRBV30 CAWTKRGSGRARETQYF TGTGCCTGGACAAAACGGGGTAGCGGGAGGGCCCGAGAGACCCAGTACTTC
- - TRBJ1-5 TRBV4-1 CASSQDGSANRARNQPQHF TGCGCCAGCAGCCAAGATGGATCCGCGAACAGGGCTAGGAATCAGCCCCAGCATTTT
- - TRBJ1-1 TRBV29-1 CSVDLDTEAFF TGCAGCGTTGATCTCGACACTGAAGCTTTCTTT
TRBD1 - TRBJ2-2 TRBV5-1 CASSGQGLVAGELFF TGCGCCAGCAGCGGACAGGGTCTAGTCGCCGGGGAGCTGTTTTTT
TRBD1 once TRBJ1-4 TRBV19 CASRPGQGGEKLFF TGTGCCAGTAGACCTGGACAGGGTGGCGAAAAACTGTTTTTT
- - TRBJ1-5 TRBV28 CASRGPNQPQHF TGTGCCAGCAGAGGGCCGAATCAGCCCCAGCATTTT
TRBD1 - TRBJ1-1 TRBV3-1/TRBV3-2 CASSQGSWTGSFGEAFF TGTGCCAGCAGCCAGGGAAGCTGGACAGGGAGTTTTGGTGAAGCTTTCTTT
- - TRBJ2-2 TRBV12-3/TRBV12-4 CASSHDEAGELFF TGTGCCAGCAGCCATGACGAGGCCGGGGAGCTGTTTTTT
- - TRBJ2-1 TRBV5-1 CASSLGPDNEQFF TGCGCCAGCAGCTTGGGGCCTGACAATGAGCAGTTCTTC
- - TRBJ2-5 TRBV5-1 CASGGGPQETQYF TGCGCCAGTGGAGGAGGCCCTCAAGAGACCCAGTACTTC
TRBD1 - TRBJ1-4 TRBV10-1 CASSDTGGEKLFF TGCGCCAGCAGTGATACAGGGGGTGAAAAACTGTTTTTT